The 24 T cell receptor beta chains in this list originate from one sample, sequenced in a study of blood T cells in healthy people across ages. A second PCR, run for about 7 to 11 cycles, used a sample-barcoded 5' primer plus a J-beta primer mix. Using its own MiXCR run on the 5' RACE reads, TCRdb lists one record per CDR3 protein. The top ten clones hold roughly 3.4% of a sample with 550,000 to 800,000 distinct CDR3 sequences, around 20% of them seen once. Sequenced input: blood. The receptors derive from a man between 65 and 79 years old in good health.

This clonotype has just one count. This chain uses TRBV29-1 with TRBJ2-1, with a weak D call TRBD2 (7 bases). Trimming stripped 6 bases from V and 0 bases from J, with 18 bases between. The CDR3 is 16 amino acids. CDR1 SQVTM and CDR2 ANQGSEA come from the germline V gene. CDR3 sequence (DNA): TGCAGCGTCGAGCGGGGACAAACTCTCTCCTACAATGAGCAGTTCTTC. Translation: CSVERGQTLSYNEQFF.

This clonotype was seen repeatedly, ten times or more. The J gene is TRBJ1-2, the V gene TRBV2, with 7 bases identical to TRBD1. With 5 bases clipped from V and 4 bases from J, the junction kept 7 bases outside the gene matches. CDR3 length: 14 residues. From germline, CDR1 is SNHLY and CDR2 FYNNEI. DNA for the CDR3: TGTGCCAGCAGTCCAACAGGGGCCTTCTATGGCTACACCTTC. It specifies CASSPTGAFYGYTF.

This clonotype was counted a few times. Written as DNA, the CDR3 is TGCAGTGCTAGCCAGACAGGGCGGGGCACTGAAGCTTTCTTT. It encodes CSASQTGRGTEAFF. V usage is TRBV20-1 and J usage is TRBJ1-1, with 7 bases matching TRBD1. The CDR3 runs to 14 residues. Trimming removed 3 bases from V and 4 bases from J; junction bases left unmatched: 8. Germline V gene lookup returns CDR1 DFQATT and CDR2 SNEGSKA (reference sequence).

This clonotype was found a few times. The chain couples TRBV10-3 to TRBJ2-7; D remains ambiguous. V gave up 4 bases and J gave up 2 bases, with 12 bases separating them. CDR1 is ENHRY, CDR2 SYGVKD, per germline. This CDR3 is built from 14 residues. CDR3: CAISALKGPYEQYF. In DNA form, the CDR3 reads TGTGCCATCAGTGCCCTGAAAGGACCCTACGAGCAGTACTTC.

CDR3 loop: CASSPPSGQGNEQFF. CDR3 DNA: TGCGCCAGCAGCCCCCCTAGCGGACAAGGCAATGAGCAGTTCTTC. The chain employs TRBV5-1 and TRBJ2-1; 7 nucleotides line up with TRBD2. The CDR3 extends over 15 amino acids. Germline V CDR1 and CDR2: SGHRS, YFSETQ. V gave up 4 bases and J gave up 6 bases; unmatched junction bases: 10.

This clonotype has at least ten counts. The chain has TRBV20-1 and TRBJ2-5; D might be TRBD2 (6 bases). This CDR3 contains 16 residues. Trimming removed 5 bases at V and 4 bases at J, with 23 bases between. In germline, CDR1 is DFQATT, CDR2 SNEGSKA (reference sequence). The CDR3 DNA follows: TGCAGTGCTGGGACCCTCTCGGCGGGGATTGGAGAGACCCAGTACTTC. Amino acid sequence: CSAGTLSAGIGETQYF.

Ten or more counts support this clonotype. The CDR3 reads CSAPTGGGTDTQYF. The CDR3 DNA follows: TGCAGTGCACCGACAGGGGGAGGCACAGATACGCAGTATTTT. V usage is TRBV20-1 and J usage is TRBJ2-3; TRBD1 aligns across 9 bases. V gave up 6 bases and J gave up 1 base; unmatched junction bases: 5. CDR1 and CDR2 (germline): DFQATT, SNEGSKA (reference sequence). The CDR3 runs to 14 residues.

This clonotype occurred a few times. The rearrangement joins TRBV20-1 to TRBJ2-5; D unclear. CDR3 length: 10 residues. Germline V gene lookup returns CDR1 DFQATT and CDR2 SNEGSKA (reference sequence). Between the trimmed V and J ends, which lost 8 bases and 3 bases, there was a span of 7 bases. The CDR3: CSTYEETQYF. The CDR3 coding sequence is TGCAGTACTTACGAAGAGACCCAGTACTTC.

The chain combines TRBV20-1 with TRBJ2-7; no firm D call. Per the germline V gene, CDR1 is DFQATT and CDR2 is SNEGSKA (reference sequence). The length of the CDR3 is 12 residues. The V end was cut by 1 base, the J end by 2 bases, with 6 bases between. The DNA of the CDR3 is TGCAGTGCTAGAGTTGCCCCCTACGAGCAGTACTTC. Translation: CSARVAPYEQYF.

In this sample, this clonotype turned up a few times. V gene TRBV7-8 combines with J gene TRBJ2-5; TRBD2 agrees at 10 bases. This CDR3 has 16 amino acids. Germline V gene sequence: CDR1 SGHVS, CDR2 FQNEAQ. After removal of 2 bases from V and 3 bases from J, the junction contained 6 bases not matched to a gene. CDR3 in amino acids: CASSLSLAGAEETQYF. CDR3 coding DNA: TGTGCCAGCAGCTTATCCCTAGCGGGAGCTGAAGAGACCCAGTACTTC.

The chain couples TRBV12-3 or TRBV12-4 to TRBJ2-5; D possibly corresponds to TRBD2 (6 bases). The V end lost 6 bases, the J end lost 6 bases, and 20 bases lay between the germline ends. This CDR3 spans 15 amino acids. Here the CDR3 DNA reads TGTGCCAGCAGCCTTGGACTGGCGGGGCCCCAGACCCAGTACTTC. This encodes CASSLGLAGPQTQYF.

V and J are TRBV20-1 and TRBJ2-7; D could derive from TRBD1 or TRBD2 (5 bases each). Looked up from germline, CDR1 is DFQATT and CDR2 is SNEGSKA (reference sequence). The CDR3 runs to 12 residues. The DNA for the CDR3 is TGCTGTCTAAAGGGGAGCTCCTACGAGCAGTACTTC. This encodes CCLKGSSYEQYF.

This clonotype was detected a few times. V and J are TRBV15 and TRBJ1-1; maybe TRBD1 (6 bases). Germline values: CDR1 LNHNV, CDR2 YYDKDF (reference sequence). The CDR3 is made up of 16 amino acids. With 0 bases removed from V and 4 bases from J, the gap between germline ends came to 15 bases. The CDR3 is CATSRDQPGVSTEAFF. The CDR3 coding sequence is TGTGCCACCAGCAGAGATCAGCCAGGGGTAAGCACTGAAGCTTTCTTT.

This clonotype was found a few times. The rearrangement uses TRBV12-3 or TRBV12-4 and TRBJ1-5; TRBD1 aligns across 8 bases. J lost 0 bases, V lost 10 bases, and 14 bases had no gene match. This CDR3 spans 17 amino acids. DNA of the CDR3: TGTGCCAACAGCCCCCTTGGGACAGGACTTAGCAATCAGCCCCAGCATTTT. Translated, it gives CANSPLGTGLSNQPQHF.

In this sample, this clonotype turned up once. The chain joins TRBV7-2 to TRBJ2-7; TRBD2 might be the D (6 bases). The J call is doubtful: the DNA matches TRBJ2-5 better. Germline V gene data show CDR1 as SGHTA and CDR2 as FQGNSA. CDR3 size: 16 residues. CDR3 DNA: TGTGCCAGCAGCCCCCAATTTCTAGCGTTACAAGAGACCCAGTACTTC. It yields the protein CASSPQFLALQETQYF.

The genes are TRBV7-2 and TRBJ2-2, with 11 bases aligning to TRBD2. The CDR3 runs 17 residues. Germline CDR1 SGHTA, CDR2 FQGNSA. V lost 1 base, J lost 4 bases, and 5 bases stayed unmatched. The CDR3 loop reads CASSLGGSGRATGELFF. CDR3 DNA: TGTGCCAGCAGCTTAGGAGGTAGCGGGAGGGCCACCGGGGAGCTGTTTTTT.

This clonotype was seen many times. This chain uses TRBV4-1 with TRBJ1-1; the match to TRBD1 covers 7 bases. Trimming removed 1 base from V and 5 bases from J; junction bases left unmatched: 7. CDR3 length equals 15 residues. CDR1 MGHRA and CDR2 YSYEKL come from the germline V gene. The CDR3 coding sequence is TGCGCCAGCAGCCAAGCAGAAAGGGGGCGGACTGAAGCTTTCTTT. Translating gives CASSQAERGRTEAFF.

The rearrangement links TRBV12-3 or TRBV12-4 to TRBJ2-3, with 8 bases matching TRBD2. After removal of 6 bases from V and 0 bases from J, the junction contained 8 bases not matched to a gene. The CDR3 runs to 16 residues. CDR3 bases: TGTGCCAGCAGAAGAACTAGCGGCCTTAGCACAGATACGCAGTATTTT. Its protein product is CASRRTSGLSTDTQYF.

In its sample, this clonotype was seen a few times. This chain uses TRBV6-1 with TRBJ2-7; 10 bases match TRBD2. V lost 7 bases to trimming and J lost 0 bases; unmatched junction nucleotides: 6. The V gene's germline CDR1 is MNHNS and CDR2 SASEGT. CDR3 length: 15 amino acids. CDR3 bases: TGTGCCAGCAACGGACTAGCGGACAGCTCCTACGAGCAGTACTTC. Amino acid sequence: CASNGLADSSYEQYF.

The rearrangement links TRBV7-8 to TRBJ2-3; 13 bases are a match to TRBD2. The CDR3 is made up of 16 amino acids. Germline CDR1 reads SGHVS; CDR2 reads FQNEAQ. The V and J ends lost 1 base and 3 bases, in that order; junction bases with no gene match: 1. The CDR3 region is CASSLVLAGGTDTQYF. Written as DNA, the CDR3 is TGTGCCAGCAGCTTAGTACTAGCGGGAGGGACAGATACGCAGTATTTT.

The chain is built from TRBV6-2 or TRBV6-3 and TRBJ2-5, with TRBD2 identical over 8 bases. Losses at the gene ends were 6 bases for V and 5 bases for J; bases not matched to a gene: 8. Germline V gene data show CDR1 as MNHEY and CDR2 as SVGEGT. The CDR3 is 14 residues long. The CDR3 sequence: CASRPREGRETQYF. The DNA of the CDR3 is TGTGCCAGCAGGCCTCGGGAGGGCCGTGAGACCCAGTACTTC.

This chain uses TRBV27 with TRBJ2-5; 9 bases match TRBD2. The germline V gene encodes CDR1 MNHEY and CDR2 SMNVEV (reference sequence). This CDR3 has 16 residues. V was clipped by 1 base and J by 0 bases; unmatched bases: 3. The CDR3 DNA sequence: TGTGCCAGCAGTTTATTCCTAGCGGGGTACCAAGAGACCCAGTACTTC. Translation: CASSLFLAGYQETQYF.

This chain connects TRBV2 to TRBJ2-1, with TRBD2 identical over 9 bases. The CDR3 consists of 16 residues. V dropped 5 bases and J dropped 3; count of bases not matched to a gene: 8. Germline CDR1 SNHLY, CDR2 FYNNEI. CDR3 DNA: TGTGCCAGCAGTCCACTGACTAGCGGAATCTACAATGAGCAGTTCTTC. Amino acid sequence: CASSPLTSGIYNEQFF.

There are many counts of this clonotype. This sequence joins TRBV27 and TRBJ2-5; the D gene could be TRBD1 or TRBD2 (5 bases each). The CDR3 length is 15 residues. V shed 4 bases and J shed 3 bases, with 15 bases lying between them. In germline, CDR1 is MNHEY, CDR2 SMNVEV (reference sequence). The CDR3 DNA follows: TGTGCCAGCAGTTATCTGGGGGAGAGAGAAGAGACCCAGTACTTC. Translated, it gives CASSYLGEREETQYF.